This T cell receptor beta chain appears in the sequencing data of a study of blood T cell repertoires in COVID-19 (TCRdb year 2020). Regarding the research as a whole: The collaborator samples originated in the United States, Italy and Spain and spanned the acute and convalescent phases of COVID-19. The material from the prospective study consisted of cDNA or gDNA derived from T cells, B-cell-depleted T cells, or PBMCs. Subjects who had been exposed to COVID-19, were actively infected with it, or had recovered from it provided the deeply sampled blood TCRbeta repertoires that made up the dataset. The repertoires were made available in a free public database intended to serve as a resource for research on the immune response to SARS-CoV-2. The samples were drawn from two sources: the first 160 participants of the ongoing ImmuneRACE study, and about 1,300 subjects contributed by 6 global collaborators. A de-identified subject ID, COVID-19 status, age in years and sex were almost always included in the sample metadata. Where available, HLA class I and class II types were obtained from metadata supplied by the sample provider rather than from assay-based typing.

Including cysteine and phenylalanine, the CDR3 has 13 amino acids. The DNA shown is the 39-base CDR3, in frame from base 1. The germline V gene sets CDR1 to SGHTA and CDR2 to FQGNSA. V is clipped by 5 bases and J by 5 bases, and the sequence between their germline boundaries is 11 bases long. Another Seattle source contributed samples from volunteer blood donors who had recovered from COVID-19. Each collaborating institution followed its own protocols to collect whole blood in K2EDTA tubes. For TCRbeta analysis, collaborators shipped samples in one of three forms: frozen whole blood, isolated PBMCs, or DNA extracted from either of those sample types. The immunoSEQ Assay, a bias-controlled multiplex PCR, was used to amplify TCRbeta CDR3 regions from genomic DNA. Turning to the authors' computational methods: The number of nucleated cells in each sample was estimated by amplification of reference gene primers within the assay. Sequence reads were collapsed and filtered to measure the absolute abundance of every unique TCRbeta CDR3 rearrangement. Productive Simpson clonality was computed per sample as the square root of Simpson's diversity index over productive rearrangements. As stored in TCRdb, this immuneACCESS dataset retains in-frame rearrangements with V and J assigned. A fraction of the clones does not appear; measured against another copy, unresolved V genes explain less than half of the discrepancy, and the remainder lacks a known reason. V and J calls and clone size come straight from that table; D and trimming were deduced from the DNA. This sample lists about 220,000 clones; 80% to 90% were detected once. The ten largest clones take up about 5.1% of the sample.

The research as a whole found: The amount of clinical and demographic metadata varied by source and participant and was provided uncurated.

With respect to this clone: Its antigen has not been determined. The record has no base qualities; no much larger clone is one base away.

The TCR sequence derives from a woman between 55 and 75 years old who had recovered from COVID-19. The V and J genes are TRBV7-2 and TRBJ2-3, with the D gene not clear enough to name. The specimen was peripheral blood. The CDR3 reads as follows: CASSPLAGDTQYF. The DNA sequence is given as TGTGCCAGCAGCCCACTTGCTGGAGATACGCAGTATTTT.